This T cell receptor (beta chain) was captured in a study of shared clonotypes between healthy human individuals. Overall study context: Contributing individuals were a couple of females and a few males aged 18 to 49. For every donor, three CD4 naive, three CD4 memory, two CD8 naive and one CD8 memory plates were used.

Libraries were prepared by immunoSEQ multiplex PCR; TCRdb keeps only in-frame clonotypes and omits some of them. The sample records more than 2 million clones, over 85% being singletons. V shed 6 bases and J shed 3 bases, with 9 bases lying between them. Per germline, CDR1 SQVTM and CDR2 ANQGSEA. CDR3 size: 12 residues. Whole-study results and caveats: Shared across several donors were about 4.8% of the naive CD4 clonotypes.

The naive CD8 population came from CD45RO-negative cells selected for CCR7, without terminally differentiated effector memory CD45RA+ cells. To note about this clone: Its antigen is unknown.

The TCR sequence derives from a man aged 18 to 29 in good health. Some clones in this sample may be carry-over from other donors' samples. Sequenced: naive CD8+ T cells from PBMCs. The V call is TRBV29-1, the J call TRBJ2-1; D is possibly TRBD1 (5 bases). CDR3 sequence (DNA): TGCAGCGTATTACAGGTCTACAATGAGCAGTTCTTC. Residues: CSVLQVYNEQFF.